The 9 T cell receptor beta chains listed next were all sequenced from one sample in a study of T-cell reconstitution after alpha-beta-depleted transplantation in children. TCRbeta library preparation incorporated unique molecular identifiers. Using its own MiXCR run on the PCR reads, TCRdb lists one record per CDR3 protein. In the table there are 640,000 or so distinct CDR3 sequences, 15% to 20% of which are singletons. Sequenced material: PBMCs from the stem cell graft donor, taken from the stem cell graft. The receptors here all came from a human donor who donated a stem cell graft to a child with acute myeloid leukemia.

This chain uses TRBV24-1 with TRBJ2-1, with 11 bases aligning to TRBD1. The V gene end was trimmed by 2 bases and the J gene end by 8 bases; junction bases not matched to a gene: 10. CDR1 is KGHDR and CDR2 is SFDVKD in the germline V gene. CDR3 length: 17 amino acids. The CDR3 loop is CATSDSEPGQGDHEQFF. DNA for the CDR3: TGTGCCACCAGTGATTCGGAGCCGGGACAGGGGGACCATGAGCAGTTCTTC.

This chain uses TRBV5-1 with TRBJ2-3; the D gene is possibly TRBD1 (5 bases). The CDR3 spans 13 residues. V dropped 4 bases and J dropped 6 bases, with 12 bases sitting between them. Germline lookup yields CDR1 SGHRS and CDR2 YFSETQ. The CDR3 loop reads CASSPVRADTQYF. CDR3 DNA sequence: TGCGCCAGCAGCCCGGTCAGGGCTGATACGCAGTATTTT.

This CDR3 is CASSDMPLAASTDTQYF. The DNA for the CDR3 is TGTGCCAGCAGCGACATGCCTCTAGCGGCGAGCACAGATACGCAGTATTTT. This sequence joins TRBV3-1 and TRBJ2-3; TRBD2 matches at 7 bases. The CDR3 has 17 amino acids. Germline CDR1 LGHDT, CDR2 YNNKEL (reference sequence). V lost 5 bases to trimming and J lost 0 bases; unmatched junction nucleotides: 11.

This clonotype was seen a handful of times. The chain has TRBV9 and TRBJ1-3, with D unclear. V dropped 7 bases and J dropped 0 bases, with 5 bases sitting between them. Germline CDR1 and CDR2: SGDLS and YYNGEE. The CDR3 covers 12 residues. Here the CDR3 DNA reads TGTGCCAGCGGAAACTCTGGAAACACCATATATTTT. Translation: CASGNSGNTIYF.

Only a few counts were recorded for this clonotype. V usage is TRBV11-2 and J usage is TRBJ2-1, with no clear D. Trimming removed 1 base from V and 6 bases from J, with 16 bases in between. The V gene's germline CDR1 is SGHAT and CDR2 FQNNGV. This CDR3 is 16 amino acids long. The DNA for the CDR3 is TGTGCCAGCAGCTTAGGAGGCGGAATTGCGTCCAATGAGCAGTTCTTC. Translation: CASSLGGGIASNEQFF.

The chain is built from TRBV4-3 and TRBJ1-6, with TRBD1 as a possible D gene (5 bases). CDR1 LGHNA and CDR2 YSLEER come from the germline V gene. The CDR3 length is 16 residues. V was clipped by 1 base and J by 4 bases, with 11 bases between them. The CDR3: CASSQGGGGYNSPLHF. The DNA for the CDR3 is TGCGCCAGCAGCCAAGGTGGGGGGGGTTATAATTCACCCCTCCACTTT.

This chain's CDR3 is CASRYKPIEGTEAFF. The CDR3 DNA follows: TGTGCCAGCAGATATAAACCGATCGAGGGTACTGAAGCTTTCTTT. J is TRBJ1-1 and V is TRBV5-5; no firm D call. The V end was cut by 5 bases, the J end by 5 bases, with 19 bases between. The V gene's germline CDR1 is SGHKS and CDR2 YYEKEE (reference sequence). The CDR3 extends over 15 amino acids.

This clonotype was observed at least ten times. The rearrangement links TRBV20-1 to TRBJ2-7; D is ambiguous. Germline V lookup: CDR1 DFQATT, CDR2 SNEGSKA (reference sequence). The CDR3 totals 13 residues. Trimming stripped 0 bases from V and 1 base from J, with 7 bases between. Written as DNA, the CDR3 is TGCAGTGCTAGAGAGCACAGTTCCTACGAGCAGTACTTC. Its translation: CSAREHSSYEQYF.

This clonotype has more than one count but fewer than ten. DNA of the CDR3: TGTGCCAGCAGCTTTGGGGACAGGGAAGACACCGGGGAGCTGTTTTTT. This codes for CASSFGDREDTGELFF. This chain connects TRBV7-7 to TRBJ2-2; 9 nucleotides agree with TRBD1. V dropped 3 bases and J dropped 3; count of bases not matched to a gene: 5. The V gene's germline CDR1 is SSHAT and CDR2 FNYEAQ (reference sequence). This CDR3 comprises 16 residues.